This TCR beta chain was identified during a study of graft-versus-host responses after intestinal transplantation. Study-level information: Every one of the recipients received anti-thymocyte globulin induction and afterwards took tacrolimus and steroids for around 3 years. Study conclusions and caveats: Declining HvG levels early post-transplant were linked to peak circulating GvH clone levels.

This CDR3 comprises 15 residues. The germline CDR1 and CDR2 sequences are SGHAT and FQDESV (reference sequence). The V gene lost 5 bases and the J gene lost 3 bases, with 16 bases spanning the gap. As regards this clone: The antigen is not known.

Profiling relied on immunoSEQ multiplex PCR, and the TCRdb table lists in-frame clones only, not all of them. The sample has under 100,000 clones; approximately 94% are singletons. The sample here was unstimulated CD4+ T cells sorted from spleen or lymph node cells, taken before transplant. The chain links TRBV11-1 to TRBJ1-2; D is unresolved. This receptor was taken from a human donor who was the organ donor for an intestinal transplant. CDR3 DNA sequence: TGTGCCAGCAGCCCCTTTTCCGGGTCCTACTATGGCTACACCTTC. Its translation: CASSPFSGSYYGYTF.